This entry lists 23 T cell receptor beta chains sequenced from one sample in a study of blood T cell repertoires in COVID-19. Using immunoSEQ multiplex PCR, the repertoire was profiled, and TCRdb retains in-frame clones only, with some absent. Of 240,000 or so clones listed, 70% to 90% are singletons. Sequencing was performed on peripheral blood. The receptors were gathered from a man in his sixties with acute or convalescent COVID-19.

The chain employs TRBV28 and TRBJ2-2, with 9 bases identical to TRBD2. J was trimmed by 10 bases and V by 6 bases; bases with no gene match: 15. The germline V gene encodes CDR1 MDHEN and CDR2 SYDVKM. The CDR3 has 16 residues. CDR3: CASSHASSGMGVELFF. CDR3 sequence (DNA): TGTGCCAGCAGCCACGCCTCTAGCGGGATGGGTGTGGAGCTGTTTTTT.

This sequence joins TRBV19 and TRBJ2-2, with 9 bases fitting TRBD1. V lost 7 bases to trimming and J lost 2 bases; unmatched junction nucleotides: 2. Looked up from germline, CDR1 is LNHDA and CDR2 is SQIVND (reference sequence). The length of the CDR3 is 14 residues. CDR3 DNA sequence: TGTGCCAGTATTACAGGGGGCAACACCGGGGAGCTGTTTTTT. Amino acids: CASITGGNTGELFF. Variable domain in full (rest from reference TRBV19 and TRBJ2-2): DGGITQSPKYLFRKEGQNVTLSCEQNLNHDAMYWYRQDPGQGLRLIYYSQIVNDFQKGDIAEGYSVSREKKESFPLTVTSAQKNPTAFYLCASITGGNTGELFFGEGSRLTVL.

The CDR3 spells CASSESTGNTEAFF. The CDR3 DNA sequence: TGTGCCAGCAGTGAATCGACAGGGAACACTGAAGCTTTCTTT. The chain couples TRBV25-1 to TRBJ1-1; the D gene is possibly TRBD1 (6 bases). CDR3 length equals 14 residues. Germline-derived CDR1 and CDR2 are MGHDK and SYGVNS. V was cut by 1 base and J by 1 base, with 7 bases left in between.

The J gene is TRBJ2-1, the V gene TRBV20-1, with TRBD2 matching 11 bases. The CDR3 covers 14 residues. Germline values: CDR1 DFQATT, CDR2 SNEGSKA (reference sequence). Losses at the gene ends were 3 bases for V and 4 bases for J; bases not matched to a gene: 2. The CDR3 nucleotides read TGCAGTGCTAGTCTAGCGGGAGGTTACAATGAGCAGTTCTTC. It specifies CSASLAGGYNEQFF.

This rearrangement joins TRBV11-2 to TRBJ1-4, with TRBD1 matching 7 bases. V lost 3 bases and J lost 3; bases outside the gene matches: 10. The CDR3 runs to 17 residues. The germline CDR1 and CDR2 sequences are SGHAT and FQNNGV. CDR3 sequence reads: CASSLEPATGPNEKLFF. The CDR3 coding sequence is TGTGCCAGCAGCTTGGAACCGGCGACAGGGCCTAATGAAAAACTGTTTTTT.

The V and J genes are TRBV7-9 and TRBJ1-1; D possibly corresponds to TRBD1 (6 bases). Germline lookup yields CDR1 SEHNR and CDR2 FQNEAQ (reference sequence). V was pared by 0 bases and J by 0 bases, with 17 bases between. The CDR3 has 18 residues. The CDR3 region has the DNA TGTGCCAGCAGCTTAGCGTTGGCGACAGGCTCAGTGAACACTGAAGCTTTCTTT. As protein: CASSLALATGSVNTEAFF.

This chain joins TRBV19 and TRBJ2-7, with 9 positions matching TRBD2. V gave up 6 bases and J gave up 2 bases; unmatched junction bases: 5. There are 14 residues in the CDR3. Germline V gene data show CDR1 as LNHDA and CDR2 as SQIVND (reference sequence). The CDR3, as DNA: TGTGCCAGTAGCCGCGGGGGGGTGCCCTACGAGCAGTACTTC. Encoded protein: CASSRGGVPYEQYF.

Only a few counts were recorded for this clone. The V and J genes are TRBV27 and TRBJ2-1; a weak D match, TRBD1 (5 bases). The CDR3 runs 15 residues. Trimming cost V 0 bases and J 4 bases, with 10 bases left between them. Germline V gives CDR1 MNHEY, CDR2 SMNVEV (reference sequence). The CDR3 region has the DNA TGTGCCAGCAGTTTATCCCAGGGTCAGTACAATGAGCAGTTCTTC. The encoded protein is CASSLSQGQYNEQFF.

CDR3 DNA sequence: TGTGCCAGCAGTTTTAGCAGCAATCAGCCCCAGCATTTT. It is translated as CASSFSSNQPQHF. The gene calls are TRBV27 and TRBJ1-5; D ambiguous. CDR3 length: 13 residues. Germline V gives CDR1 MNHEY, CDR2 SMNVEV (reference sequence). V gave up 3 bases and J gave up 1 base, with 4 bases separating them.

The chain combines TRBV18 with TRBJ2-1; the match to TRBD2 covers 12 bases. Per the germline V gene, CDR1 is KGHSH and CDR2 is LQKENI. This CDR3 contains 16 residues. Germline trimming cut 1 base from V and 9 bases from J; bases unmatched to any gene: 7. DNA for the CDR3: TGTGCCAGCTCACCACAGGGGACTAGCGGGTGGAGTGAGCAGTTCTTC. Protein: CASSPQGTSGWSEQFF.

This clone was detected only once. This chain links TRBV6-2 or TRBV6-3 with TRBJ2-1, with 10 bases identical to TRBD2. Germline V gene lookup returns CDR1 MNHEY and CDR2 SVGEGT. The V and J ends lost 2 bases and 2 bases, in that order; junction bases with no gene match: 6. The CDR3 consists of 17 residues. The CDR3 loop reads CASSYGASGGPYNEQFF. The CDR3 DNA follows: TGTGCCAGCAGTTACGGGGCTAGCGGGGGTCCCTACAATGAGCAGTTCTTC.

V is TRBV30 and J is TRBJ1-6, with 11 nucleotides matching TRBD1. With 7 bases clipped from V and 10 bases from J, the junction kept 6 bases outside the gene matches. Germline CDR1 GTSNPN, CDR2 SVGIG (reference sequence). The CDR3 is made up of 13 amino acids. The chain's CDR3 is CALDRGQGSPLHF. Here the CDR3 DNA reads TGTGCCTTGGACAGGGGGCAAGGATCACCCCTCCACTTT. The full variable domain, in which reference TRBV30 and TRBJ1-6 provide the parts outside the CDR3, is SQTIHQWPATLVQPVGSPLSLECTVEGTSNPNLYWYRQAAGRGLQLLFYSVGIGQISSEVPQNLSASRPQDRQFILSSKKLLLSDSGFYLCALDRGQGSPLHFGNGTRLTVT.

The chain uses TRBV6-1 and TRBJ2-7; 11 bases map to TRBD2. Germline V gene data show CDR1 as MNHNS and CDR2 as SASEGT. V was clipped by 3 bases and J by 3 bases; unmatched bases: 4. This CDR3 contains 15 residues. The CDR3 spells CASSEGLAVVYEQYF. The CDR3 region has the DNA TGTGCCAGCAGTGAGGGACTAGCGGTAGTCTACGAGCAGTACTTC.

This clone has only a few counts. The chain has TRBV20-1 and TRBJ1-2; TRBD1 agrees at 10 bases. The CDR3 consists of 14 residues. Trimming removed 4 bases from V and 2 bases from J; junction bases left unmatched: 4. Germline CDR1 DFQATT, CDR2 SNEGSKA (reference sequence). CDR3 amino acids: CSAIEGQGNYGYTF. CDR3 in DNA: TGCAGTGCTATTGAGGGACAGGGGAACTATGGCTACACCTTC.

The chain is built from TRBV27 and TRBJ1-1; a possible D gene is TRBD1 (6 bases). The ends were cut back, 6 bases at V and 11 bases at J, with 22 bases in the middle. Germline V gene data show CDR1 as MNHEY and CDR2 as SMNVEV (reference sequence). This CDR3 contains 14 residues. Written as DNA, the CDR3 is TGTGCCAGCAGCCCCCGGGGGGGGCATCCGAGGGCTTTCTTT. It specifies CASSPRGGHPRAFF.

V is TRBV7-9 and J is TRBJ1-2, with D unresolved. Between the trimmed V and J ends, which lost 4 bases and 6 bases, there was a span of 6 bases. Germline assignment: CDR1 SEHNR and CDR2 FQNEAQ (reference sequence). The length of the CDR3 is 11 residues. CDR3 sequence reads: CASSSRDGYTF. CDR3 DNA: TGTGCCAGCAGCTCTCGCGATGGCTACACCTTC.

The J gene is TRBJ2-7, the V gene TRBV7-2; D is unclear. CDR3 length equals 13 residues. CDR1 and CDR2 from the germline V gene are SGHTA and FQGNSA. V shed 3 bases and J shed 2 bases, with 8 bases lying between them. CDR3 nucleotide sequence: TGTGCCAGCAGCTTGAGAGGAACCTACGAGCAGTACTTC. It encodes CASSLRGTYEQYF.

This clone was seen just once. The chain is built from TRBV19 and TRBJ2-5; weak D call: TRBD2 (7 bases). CDR3 length equals 16 residues. The V end was cut by 7 bases, the J end by 4 bases, with 22 bases between. Germline lookup yields CDR1 LNHDA and CDR2 SQIVND (reference sequence). CDR3: CASTPKERGGGETQYF. DNA for the CDR3: TGTGCCAGTACTCCCAAGGAGCGGGGAGGGGGAGAGACCCAGTACTTC.

The chain couples TRBV2 to TRBJ1-2; tentatively, D is TRBD1 (6 bases). Trimming removed 3 bases from V and 1 base from J, with 15 bases in between. Germline CDR1 reads SNHLY; CDR2 reads FYNNEI. The CDR3 extends over 16 amino acids. The CDR3 loop reads CASSDNRESSNYGYTF. Written as DNA, the CDR3 is TGTGCCAGCAGTGATAACAGGGAGTCGAGTAACTATGGCTACACCTTC. The entire variable domain, with the rest obtained from reference TRBV2 and TRBJ1-2, is as follows: EPEVTQTPSHQVTQMGQEVILRCVPISNHLYFYWYRQILGQKVEFLVSFYNNEISEKSEIFDDQFSVERPDGSNFTLKIRSTKLEDSAMYFCASSDNRESSNYGYTFGSGTRLTVV.

The chain links TRBV6-2 or TRBV6-3 to TRBJ1-6; tentative D call: TRBD1 (5 bases). The CDR3 consists of 14 residues. Trimming pared 7 bases from V and 7 bases from J, leaving 14 bases between. Germline values: CDR1 MNHEY, CDR2 SVGEGT. The CDR3 region has the DNA TGTGCCAGCACCCCTCAGGGCGGCAATTCACCCCTCCACTTT. Its protein is CASTPQGGNSPLHF.

The chain combines TRBV6-4 with TRBJ2-2; 11 bases are a match to TRBD2. CDR1 and CDR2 (germline): MRHNA, SNTAGT. The V and J ends lost 6 bases and 4 bases, in that order; junction bases with no gene match: 7. The CDR3 has 16 residues. Here the CDR3 reads CASSQSSGRSTGELFF. CDR3 nucleotides: TGTGCCAGCAGCCAGTCTAGCGGGAGGAGCACCGGGGAGCTGTTTTTT.

This clone has only one observation. The V gene is TRBV5-1, the J gene TRBJ2-5; 8 bases agree with TRBD2. This CDR3 has 17 residues. With 4 bases clipped from V and 5 bases from J, the junction kept 16 bases outside the gene matches. CDR1 and CDR2 from the germline V gene are SGHRS and YFSETQ. CDR3 protein: CASSASGSGTGGETQYF. In nucleotides, the CDR3 is TGCGCCAGCAGCGCCTCAGGAAGCGGGACGGGAGGGGAGACCCAGTACTTC.

The chain combines TRBV9 with TRBJ2-2; tentative D call: TRBD1 (5 bases). The CDR3 runs 13 residues. V lost 8 bases to trimming and J lost 6 bases, with 14 bases between them. Germline CDR1 and CDR2: SGDLS and YYNGEE. The CDR3 is CASGQDIAGELFF. The DNA for the CDR3 is TGTGCCAGTGGTCAGGACATTGCCGGGGAGCTGTTTTTT.